A selection of T cell receptor beta chains follows, all from one sample in a study of blood T cell repertoires in COVID-19. Produced via immunoSEQ multiplex PCR; TCRdb's table is partial and in-frame only. The profile shows fewer than 450,000 clones, roughly 87% of them singletons. Sequenced material: PBMCs or T cells enriched from blood (not recorded which). Receptor source: a woman aged 25 to 39 who had recovered from COVID-19. Each CDR3 is given with its conserved first and last residue.

j_call v_call cdr3_aa
TRBJ1-1 TRBV2 CASSEAERVEAFF
TRBJ1-6 TRBV9 CASKGGNGSPLHF
TRBJ1-5 TRBV27 CASTPRGFGNQPQHF
TRBJ2-6 TRBV19 CASRPPTGTGANVLTF
TRBJ2-3 TRBV7-2 CASSQNRLMSTDTQYF
TRBJ2-3 TRBV20-1 CSVVAANTQYF
TRBJ1-6 TRBV7-9 CASSLVGLSPLHF
TRBJ2-3 TRBV27 CASSGGGMALSTDTQYF
TRBJ2-7 TRBV10-2 CASSVTGSYEQYF
TRBJ1-5 TRBV30 CASIRADQPQHF
TRBJ2-1 TRBV7-9 CASSLVDRGRNEQFF
TRBJ2-3 TRBV18 CASSPSGGPDTQYF
TRBJ2-4 TRBV5-5 CASSLDLRNIQYF
TRBJ2-1 TRBV28 CASSSGQGTYNEQFF
TRBJ2-1 TRBV11-2 CASSTGHEQFF
TRBJ1-1 TRBV10-3 CAINPGGTEAFF
TRBJ2-1 TRBV6-1 CASSERERVYEQFF
TRBJ1-2 TRBV10-1 CASSESGGYGYTF
TRBJ1-2 TRBV19 CAIGGEGGYTF
TRBJ2-7 TRBV24-1 CATSERRGSEQYF
TRBJ1-5 TRBV13 CASSLRGHYSNQPQHF
TRBJ2-3 TRBV11-2 CASSPGQGMRTDTQYF
TRBJ2-3 TRBV4-3 CASSLGRGLAGGLVTQYF
TRBJ1-2 TRBV7-9 CASSLDRGWGGYTF
TRBJ1-2 TRBV30 CAWSPGGFYGYTF
TRBJ1-2 TRBV18 CASSPPSPRGYTF
TRBJ2-2 TRBV5-1 CASSFSREGTGELFF
TRBJ1-6 TRBV28 CASSPRQGPNNSPLHF
TRBJ1-4 TRBV7-8 CASSPGTGSTNEKLFF
TRBJ1-6 TRBV19 CASNLGQGNSPLHF
TRBJ1-2 TRBV19 CASSSGRYGYTF
TRBJ2-3 TRBV4-1 CASSQDRINEAPDTQYF
TRBJ2-1 TRBV6-6 CASRNRSSYNEQFF
TRBJ1-6 TRBV15 CATSREARSNSPLHF
TRBJ1-1 TRBV18 CASSTRQTGIAMAFF
TRBJ2-7 TRBV5-4 CASSRGTDVYEQYF
TRBJ1-2 TRBV7-6 CASSLEQIKGGYTF
TRBJ2-1 TRBV28 CASDSGNEQFF
TRBJ2-7 TRBV5-5 CASSSRGGQGTYEQYF
TRBJ1-3 TRBV7-9 CASSPKAGTGDSGNTIYF
TRBJ1-2 TRBV5-1 CASGRTGDGYTF
TRBJ2-7 TRBV19 CASSIAGRLDYEQYF
TRBJ2-1 TRBV5-1 CASSLVGGAYNEQFF
TRBJ2-3 TRBV24-1 CATSDLGLDRVADTQYF
TRBJ1-2 TRBV6-2/TRBV6-3 CASSGTGAYGYTF
TRBJ2-2 TRBV28 CASSLAGANTGELFF
TRBJ1-1 TRBV2 CASSGQGVVTEAFF
TRBJ1-5 TRBV30 CAWSEGGPQHF
TRBJ1-1 TRBV7-7 CASSAKRGRTEAFF
TRBJ1-1 TRBV9 CASSVGAGRGMDTEAFF
TRBJ1-1 TRBV29-1 CSVDLGQGADGAFF
TRBJ1-3 TRBV3-1/TRBV3-2 CASSQSGAGNTIYF
TRBJ2-2 TRBV6-5 CASYYRDTGELFF